Listed here is a single TCR beta chain. The data originate from a study of blood T cell repertoires in COVID-19. The overall study: T cells, B-cell-depleted T cells, or PBMCs supplied cDNA or gDNA.

In the authors' workflow: How many nucleated cells were present was estimated from reference gene primer amplification. Profiling relied on immunoSEQ multiplex PCR, and the TCRdb table lists in-frame clones only, not all of them. The DNA gave D and trimming, while V, J and clone size come from that table. The table has 200,000 to 250,000 clones, about 80% seen once. The germline V gene has CDR1 SGHRS and CDR2 YFSETQ. V lost 4 bases and J lost 5, with 10 bases in between. This CDR3 has 14 amino acids. This sequence joins TRBV5-1 and TRBJ1-6, with TRBD1 as a possible D gene (5 bases). This receptor was obtained from an elderly man with acute or convalescent COVID-19. What was sequenced was peripheral blood. CDR3 region: CASSEGRNNSPLHF. The CDR3 nucleotides are TGCGCCAGCAGCGAGGGGAGGAATAATTCACCCCTCCACTTT.